This T cell receptor beta chain was profiled in a study of somatic mutations in cytotoxic T cells in rheumatoid arthritis. Notes on the study in general: Antigens bound by the expanded CD8+ clones were not identified. For about an eighth of the 65 patients, a single CD8+ clone accounted for more than 20% of CD8+ cells.

Measured with immunoSEQ multiplex PCR; TCRdb has only the in-frame clones, and not every one. The profile covers about 1,400 clones, with roughly 72% appearing a single time and less than 15% taken by the ten largest. The CDR3 totals 15 residues. The junction had 13 bases not matched to a gene; V was cut back by 6 bases and J by 8 bases. Per germline, CDR1 MNHNS and CDR2 SASEGT. This clone was detected only once. The antigen is not known. The rearrangement links TRBV6-1 to TRBJ2-4; 7 nucleotides agree with TRBD1. Sequenced material: CD8+ T cells sorted from blood. The clonotype comes from an adult with rheumatoid arthritis. CDR3 amino acids: CASRAIDRARDIQYF. CDR3 bases: TGTGCCAGCAGGGCGATTGACAGGGCTAGAGACATTCAGTACTTC.